The sequence of this T cell receptor (beta chain) was determined in a study of shared clonotypes between healthy human individuals (dated by TCRdb to 2018 to 2020). Background on the whole study: The cohort included three men and a couple of women between 18 and 49 years of age. For each donor, three plates each were used for CD4 naive and CD4 memory, two plates were used for CD8 naive, and one plate was used for CD8 memory. To estimate repertoire size and how much clonotypes are shared between individuals, the study performed deep sequencing of blood TCR repertoires from a handful of healthy adults. Libraries were prepared and TCR repertoires were sequenced by different laboratories using diverse techniques, in order to increase sequencing depth and limit assay-specific biases. Between about 0.8 and 9.5 billion PBMCs per donor were obtained by leukapheresis. The investigation overall reported the following: The small number of donors limited the genetic and exposure-history diversity represented. Sampling was limited to blood, and TCR repertoires in tissue likely differ from TCR repertoires in blood. Larger estimated clonotype richness was generally found for naive subsets than for memory subsets. Higher generation probabilities were observed for clonotypes shared by all four sorted-subset donors than for non-shared clonotypes. Pairwise subsampling led to the expectation that sequencing depth would affect the degree of clonotype sharing among donors. Sharing across a few donors was observed for approximately 5% of naive CD4, less than 4% of naive CD8, 2.3% of memory CD4, and roughly 0.43% of memory CD8 clonotypes. Even with the large sequencing depth, rarefaction of the sorted-subset datasets indicated that sequencing was incomplete.

Based on the germline V gene, the CDR1 and CDR2 sequences are MGHRA and YSYEKL. Counted from cysteine to phenylalanine, this CDR3 has 14 amino acids. Only the CDR3 DNA is retained, 42 bases long and in frame from the first base. V is shortened by 1 base, J by 4 bases, and the region joining them spans 8 bases. Worth noting for this clone: Its antigen target is currently unknown. The input lacks base qualities; no much larger clone sits a single base away.

CD8 naive samples were obtained by positive selection for CCR7 among CD45RO-negative cells, yielding a CD45RA+CCR7+ population from which TemRA cells were excluded. The donors were healthy, HIV-negative adults with no recently reported acute infections or vaccinations. Only Caucasian adults living in Nashville, Tennessee, USA were represented among the donors. Blood was collected by leukapheresis, and PBMCs were isolated by Ficoll-Histopaque density gradient centrifugation and then cryopreserved in liquid nitrogen vapor phase. Analytical flow cytometry was used to check the purity and quantity of every magnetically sorted T cell population. From each sorted fraction, genomic DNA was isolated and quantified by UV absorbance on a Nanodrop 2000c. Using the deep immunoSEQ assay, multiplex PCR amplified TCR CDR3 regions from genomic DNA. Extracted genomic DNA from each cell subset was distributed evenly across all wells of several immunoSEQ 96-well plates, and each plate was treated as a replicate. For sorted subsets, around 200 ng genomic DNA, equal to 30,000 to 35,000 T cell genomes, was loaded into each replicate PCR. Purified libraries were quantified with a Qubit 3.0 fluorometer, sized on a Bioanalyzer 2100, and re-quantified with the KAPA Library Quantification kit. A separate single-read 150-cycle Illumina NextSeq 550 flow cell was used to sequence each immunoSEQ 96-well plate. Processing in the source paper ran as follows. Because the immunoSEQ output included only junctional sequences and no quality scores, the filtering could not be the same as the filtering used for full-length reads. To assign V/J genes and CDR3, sequences were annotated using PyIR, a Python wrapper for IgBLAST v1.9, with IMGT germline references. Reads were removed for weak V/J assignments (E-value above 1e-6), missing CDR3, stop codons, out-of-frame junctions, or ambiguous translated residues. V3J clonotypes were defined as sequences sharing the same inferred V gene, J gene, and CDR3 amino acid sequence. Percentage overlap between repertoires was computed as shared unique clonotypes divided by the size of the smaller repertoire. RTK rarefaction, the Chao1 estimator, and Recon v2.1 estimates of unobserved clonotypes were used to assess repertoire richness. Generation probabilities for all TCRbeta clonotypes obtained by the gDNA method from a few donors were computed using OLGA. Drawn from immuneACCESS, this table holds only the in-frame rearrangements with V and J called that TCRdb kept. Clones are partly lost; checked studies trace under half to an unresolved V gene and leave the rest unexplained. V and J calls and clone size come straight from that table; D and trimming were deduced from the DNA. Across this sample there are around 2.1 million clones, with 85% to 95% seen only once. Clones ranked in the top ten supply approximately 1.7% of the sample.

The receptor was derived from a man aged 18 to 29 in good health. Some clones in this sample may be carry-over from other donors' samples. The chain uses TRBV4-1 and TRBJ1-3; the D gene cannot be named for sure. The specimen sequenced was naive CD8+ T cells from PBMCs. The cell subset or site label on this specimen signifies: CD45RA+CCR7+. DNA sequence: TGCGCCAGCAGCCAAGTGGGGTTCGGAAACACCATATATTTT. Translated, it reads CASSQVGFGNTIYF.